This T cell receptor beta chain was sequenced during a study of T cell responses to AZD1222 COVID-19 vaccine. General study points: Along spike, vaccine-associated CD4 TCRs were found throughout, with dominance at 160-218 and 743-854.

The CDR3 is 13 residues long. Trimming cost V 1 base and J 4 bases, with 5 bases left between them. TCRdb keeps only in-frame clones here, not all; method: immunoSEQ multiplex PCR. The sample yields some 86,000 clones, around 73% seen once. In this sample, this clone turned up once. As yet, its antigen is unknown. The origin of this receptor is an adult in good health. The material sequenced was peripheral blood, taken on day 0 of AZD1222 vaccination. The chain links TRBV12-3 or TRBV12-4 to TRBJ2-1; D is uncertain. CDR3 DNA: TGTGCCAGCAGTTTAGGGGTTTACAATGAGCAGTTCTTC. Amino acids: CASSLGVYNEQFF.